This T cell receptor (beta chain) was recovered during a study of cytomegalovirus exposure and HLA in healthy donors. PCR primers comprised 60 Vbeta and 13 Jbeta primers. This table comes from immunoSEQ multiplex PCR, and its TCRdb copy is limited to in-frame clones, with some not included. The sample has around 140,000 clones. Study conclusions and caveats: For most TCR sequences rarity was the rule, although some public TCRs occurred in many donors.

Healthy people donating bone marrow made up the donors. The germline CDR1 and CDR2 sequences are SGHTA and FQGTGA. The CDR3 covers 13 residues. V was clipped by 3 bases and J by 8 bases, with 13 bases between them. With regard to this clone: Its antigen is undetermined.

This receptor was obtained from a middle-aged woman in good health and CMV-seronegative. The J gene is TRBJ1-1, the V gene TRBV7-3, with a weak D call TRBD1 (6 bases). The specimen sequenced was PBMCs. The CDR3 is CASSFSEGGEAFF. In nucleotides, the CDR3 is TGTGCCAGCAGCTTTTCGGAGGGGGGGGAAGCTTTCTTT.